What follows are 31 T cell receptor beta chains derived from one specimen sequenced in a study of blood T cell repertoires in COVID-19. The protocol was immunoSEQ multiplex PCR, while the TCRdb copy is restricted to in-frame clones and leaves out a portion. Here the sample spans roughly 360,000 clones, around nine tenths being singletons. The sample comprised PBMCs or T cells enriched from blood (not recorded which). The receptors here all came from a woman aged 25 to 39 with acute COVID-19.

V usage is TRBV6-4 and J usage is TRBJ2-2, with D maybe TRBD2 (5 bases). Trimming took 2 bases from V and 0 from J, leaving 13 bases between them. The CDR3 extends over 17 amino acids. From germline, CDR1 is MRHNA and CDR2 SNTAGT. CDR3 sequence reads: CASSDGAEPSNTGELFF. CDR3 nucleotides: TGTGCCAGCAGTGACGGAGCGGAACCTTCGAACACCGGGGAGCTGTTTTTT.

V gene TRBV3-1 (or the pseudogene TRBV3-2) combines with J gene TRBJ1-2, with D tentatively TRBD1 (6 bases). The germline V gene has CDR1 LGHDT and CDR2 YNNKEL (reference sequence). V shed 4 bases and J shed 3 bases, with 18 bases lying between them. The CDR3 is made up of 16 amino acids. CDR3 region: CASSLKGVQGYYGYTF. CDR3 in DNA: TGTGCCAGCAGCCTGAAAGGGGTGCAGGGGTACTATGGCTACACCTTC.

CDR3 sequence: CATSERQGSLSYEQYF. DNA for the CDR3: TGTGCCACCAGTGAAAGACAGGGTTCGCTCTCCTACGAGCAGTACTTC. This sequence joins TRBV24-1 and TRBJ2-7, with TRBD1 matching 7 bases. The V segment lost 4 bases and the J segment 0 bases; nucleotides outside the gene matches: 8. This CDR3 is 16 amino acids long. Germline CDR1 KGHDR, CDR2 SFDVKD.

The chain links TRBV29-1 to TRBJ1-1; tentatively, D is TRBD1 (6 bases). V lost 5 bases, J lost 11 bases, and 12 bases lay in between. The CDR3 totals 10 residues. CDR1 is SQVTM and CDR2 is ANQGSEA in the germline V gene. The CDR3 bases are TGCAGCGTTTTCAGGGGAGAGGCTTTCTTT. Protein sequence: CSVFRGEAFF.

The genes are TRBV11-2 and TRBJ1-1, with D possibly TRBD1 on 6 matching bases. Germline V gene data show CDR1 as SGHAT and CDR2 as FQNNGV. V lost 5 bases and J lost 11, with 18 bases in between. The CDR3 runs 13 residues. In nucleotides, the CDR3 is TGTGCCAGCAGCCAATCCACAGGGCAGAAGGCTTTCTTT. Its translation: CASSQSTGQKAFF.

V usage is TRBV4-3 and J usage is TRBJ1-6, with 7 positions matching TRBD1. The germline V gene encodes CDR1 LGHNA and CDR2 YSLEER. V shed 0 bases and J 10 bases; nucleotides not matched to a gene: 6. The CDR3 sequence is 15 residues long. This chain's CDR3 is CASSQEYRGESPLHF. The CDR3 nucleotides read TGCGCCAGCAGCCAAGAATACAGGGGAGAGTCACCCCTCCACTTT.

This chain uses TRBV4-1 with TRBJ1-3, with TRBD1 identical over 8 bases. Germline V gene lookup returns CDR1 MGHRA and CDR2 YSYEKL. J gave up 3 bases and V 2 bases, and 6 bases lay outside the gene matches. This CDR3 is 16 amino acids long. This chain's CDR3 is CASSQIPGGLGNTIYF. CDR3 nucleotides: TGCGCCAGCAGCCAAATCCCAGGGGGCCTTGGAAACACCATATATTTT.

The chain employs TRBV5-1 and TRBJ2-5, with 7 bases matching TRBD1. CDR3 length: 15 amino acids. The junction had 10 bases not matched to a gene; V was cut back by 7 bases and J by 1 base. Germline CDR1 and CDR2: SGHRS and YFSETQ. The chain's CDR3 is CASRTTGNLQETQYF. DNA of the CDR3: TGCGCCAGCCGAACGACAGGGAACCTCCAAGAGACCCAGTACTTC.

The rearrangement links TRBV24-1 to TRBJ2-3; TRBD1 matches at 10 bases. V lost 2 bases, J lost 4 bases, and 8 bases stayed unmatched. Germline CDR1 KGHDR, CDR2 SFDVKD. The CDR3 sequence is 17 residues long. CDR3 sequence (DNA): TGTGCCACCAGTGATTATGGGACAGGGGAAGCGGCAGATACGCAGTATTTT. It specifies CATSDYGTGEAADTQYF.

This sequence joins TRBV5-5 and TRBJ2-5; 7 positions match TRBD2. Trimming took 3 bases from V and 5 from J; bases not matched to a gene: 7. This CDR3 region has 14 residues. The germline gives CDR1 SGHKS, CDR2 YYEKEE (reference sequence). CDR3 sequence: CASSSFRREETQYF. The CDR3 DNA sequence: TGTGCCAGCAGCTCATTCCGGCGGGAGGAGACCCAGTACTTC.

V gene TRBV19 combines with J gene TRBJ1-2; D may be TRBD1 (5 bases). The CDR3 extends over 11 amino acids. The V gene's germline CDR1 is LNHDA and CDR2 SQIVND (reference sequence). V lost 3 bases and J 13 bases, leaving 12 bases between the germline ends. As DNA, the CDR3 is TGTGCCAGTAGTATGTCCAGGGCTTTCACCTTC. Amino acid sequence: CASSMSRAFTF.

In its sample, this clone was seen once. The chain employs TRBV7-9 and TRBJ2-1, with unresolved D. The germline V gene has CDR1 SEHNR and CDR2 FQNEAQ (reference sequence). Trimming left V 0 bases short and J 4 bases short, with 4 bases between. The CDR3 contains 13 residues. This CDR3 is CASSLAQYNEQFF. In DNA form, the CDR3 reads TGTGCCAGCAGCTTAGCCCAGTACAATGAGCAGTTCTTC.

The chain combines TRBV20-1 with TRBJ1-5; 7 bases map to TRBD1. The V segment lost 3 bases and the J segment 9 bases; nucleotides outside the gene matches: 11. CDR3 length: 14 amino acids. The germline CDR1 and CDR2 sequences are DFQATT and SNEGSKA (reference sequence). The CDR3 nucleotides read TGCAGTGCTAGTCCCCAGGGGGGATTTTTGCCCCAGCATTTT. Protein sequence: CSASPQGGFLPQHF.

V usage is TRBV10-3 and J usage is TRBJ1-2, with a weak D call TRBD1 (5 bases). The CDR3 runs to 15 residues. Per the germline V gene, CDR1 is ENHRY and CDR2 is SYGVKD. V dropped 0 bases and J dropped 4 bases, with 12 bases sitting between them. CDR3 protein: CAISESRGASYGYTF. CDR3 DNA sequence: TGTGCCATCAGTGAGTCAAGGGGTGCAAGCTATGGCTACACCTTC.

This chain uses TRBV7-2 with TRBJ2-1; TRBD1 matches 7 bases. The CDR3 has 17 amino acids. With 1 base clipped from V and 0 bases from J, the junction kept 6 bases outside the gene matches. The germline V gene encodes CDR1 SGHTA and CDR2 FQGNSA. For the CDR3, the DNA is TGTGCCAGCAGCTTAGACAGGGGTCCTAGCTCCTACAATGAGCAGTTCTTC. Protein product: CASSLDRGPSSYNEQFF.

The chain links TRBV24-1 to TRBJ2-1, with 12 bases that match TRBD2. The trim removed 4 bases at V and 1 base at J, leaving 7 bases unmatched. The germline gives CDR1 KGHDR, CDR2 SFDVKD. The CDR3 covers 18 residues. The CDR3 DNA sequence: TGTGCCACCAGTGACCCGGGACTAGCGGGCCATTCCTACAATGAGCAGTTCTTC. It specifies CATSDPGLAGHSYNEQFF.

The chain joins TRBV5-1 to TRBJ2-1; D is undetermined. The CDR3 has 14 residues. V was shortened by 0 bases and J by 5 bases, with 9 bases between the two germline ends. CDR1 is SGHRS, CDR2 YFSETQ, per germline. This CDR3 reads CASSLASNNNEQFF. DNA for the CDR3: TGCGCCAGCAGCTTGGCCTCAAACAACAATGAGCAGTTCTTC.

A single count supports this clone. The CDR3 protein is CASSQGRESSGELFF. DNA of the CDR3: TGTGCCAGCAGCCAAGGTCGCGAATCTTCCGGGGAGCTGTTTTTT. The chain joins TRBV3-1 (or the pseudogene TRBV3-2) to TRBJ2-2, with unresolved D. V lost 1 base and J lost 6, with 12 bases in between. The CDR3 runs 15 residues. Germline CDR1 is LGHDT and CDR2 is YNNKEL (reference sequence).

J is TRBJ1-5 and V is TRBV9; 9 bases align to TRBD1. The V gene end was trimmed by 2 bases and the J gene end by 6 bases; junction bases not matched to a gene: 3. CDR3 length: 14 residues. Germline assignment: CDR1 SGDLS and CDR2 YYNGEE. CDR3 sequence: CASSVGTGSQPQHF. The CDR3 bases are TGTGCCAGCAGCGTCGGGACAGGGAGTCAGCCCCAGCATTTT.

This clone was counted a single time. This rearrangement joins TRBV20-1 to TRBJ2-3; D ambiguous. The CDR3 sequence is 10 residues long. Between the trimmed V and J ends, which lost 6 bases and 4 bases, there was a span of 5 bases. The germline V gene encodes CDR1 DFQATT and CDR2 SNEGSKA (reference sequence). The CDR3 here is CSARPDTQYF. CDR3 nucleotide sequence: TGCAGTGCGAGGCCAGATACGCAGTATTTT.

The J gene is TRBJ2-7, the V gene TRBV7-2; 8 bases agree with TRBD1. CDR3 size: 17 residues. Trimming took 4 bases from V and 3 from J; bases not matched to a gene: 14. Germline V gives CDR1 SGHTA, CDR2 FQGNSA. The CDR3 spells CASSSDPGTGVFYEQYF. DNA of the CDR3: TGTGCCAGCAGCTCCGACCCCGGGACAGGAGTTTTCTACGAGCAGTACTTC. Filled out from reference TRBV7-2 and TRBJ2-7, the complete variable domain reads GAGVSQSPSNKVTEKGKDVELRCDPISGHTALYWYRQSLGQGLEFLIYFQGNSAPDKSGLPSDRFSAERTGGSVSTLTIQRTQQEDSAVYLCASSSDPGTGVFYEQYFGPGTRLTVT.

CDR3 region: CASSWGDDQPQHF. The CDR3 nucleotides are TGCGCCAGCAGTTGGGGAGACGATCAGCCCCAGCATTTT. The rearrangement uses TRBV5-1 and TRBJ1-5; no definite D call. This CDR3 has 13 residues. Trimming removed 5 bases from V and 5 bases from J, with 11 bases in between. CDR1 is SGHRS and CDR2 is YFSETQ in the germline V gene.

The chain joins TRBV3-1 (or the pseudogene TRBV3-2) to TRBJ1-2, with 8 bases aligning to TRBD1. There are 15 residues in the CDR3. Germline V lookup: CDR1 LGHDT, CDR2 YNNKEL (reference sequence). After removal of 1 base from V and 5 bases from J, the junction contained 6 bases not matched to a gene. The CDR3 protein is CASSQATGGPYGYTF. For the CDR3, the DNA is TGTGCCAGCAGCCAAGCCACAGGGGGACCGTATGGCTACACCTTC.

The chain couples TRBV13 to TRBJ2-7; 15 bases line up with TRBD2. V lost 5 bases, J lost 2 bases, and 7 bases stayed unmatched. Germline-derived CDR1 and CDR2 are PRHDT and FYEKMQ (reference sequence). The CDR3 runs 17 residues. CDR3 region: CASSRGTSGGIAYEQYF. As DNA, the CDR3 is TGTGCCAGCAGCCGGGGGACTAGCGGGGGGATTGCCTACGAGCAGTACTTC.

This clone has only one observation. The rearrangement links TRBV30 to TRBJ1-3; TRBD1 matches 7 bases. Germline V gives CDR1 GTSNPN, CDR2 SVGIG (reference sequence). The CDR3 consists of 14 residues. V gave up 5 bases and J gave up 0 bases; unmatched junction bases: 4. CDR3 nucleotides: TGTGCCTGGTGGACAGGTTTCTCTGGAAACACCATATATTTT. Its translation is CAWWTGFSGNTIYF.

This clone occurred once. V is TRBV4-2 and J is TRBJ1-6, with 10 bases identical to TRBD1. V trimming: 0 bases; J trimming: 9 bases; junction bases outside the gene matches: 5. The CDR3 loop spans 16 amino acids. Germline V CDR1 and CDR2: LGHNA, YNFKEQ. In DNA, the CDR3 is TGTGCCAGCAGCCAAGAGACAGGGGGCCGTACTTCACCCCTCCACTTT. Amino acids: CASSQETGGRTSPLHF.

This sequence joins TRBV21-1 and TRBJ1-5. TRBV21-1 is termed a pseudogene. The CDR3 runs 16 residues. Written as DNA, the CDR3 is TGTGCCAGCAGCACACGACGGGGATCGCGCAATCAGCCCCAGCATTTT. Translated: CASSTRRGSRNQPQHF.

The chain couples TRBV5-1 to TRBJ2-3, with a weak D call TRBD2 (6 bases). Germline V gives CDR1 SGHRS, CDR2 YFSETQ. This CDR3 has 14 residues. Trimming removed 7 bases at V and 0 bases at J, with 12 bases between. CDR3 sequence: CASGWDSSTDTQYF. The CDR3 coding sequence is TGCGCCAGCGGCTGGGACTCTAGCACAGATACGCAGTATTTT.

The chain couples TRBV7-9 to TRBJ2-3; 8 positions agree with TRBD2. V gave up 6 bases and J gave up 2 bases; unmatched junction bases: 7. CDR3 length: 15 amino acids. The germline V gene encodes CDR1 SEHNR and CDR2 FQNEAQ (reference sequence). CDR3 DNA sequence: TGTGCCAGCAGACAGCGGGGGTACGACACAGATACGCAGTATTTT. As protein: CASRQRGYDTDTQYF.

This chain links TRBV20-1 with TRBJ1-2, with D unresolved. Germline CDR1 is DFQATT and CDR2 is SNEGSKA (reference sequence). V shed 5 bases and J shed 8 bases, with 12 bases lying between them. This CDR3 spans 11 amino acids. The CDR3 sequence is CSAPYAGGYTF. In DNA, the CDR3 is TGCAGTGCTCCGTACGCGGGGGGCTACACCTTC.

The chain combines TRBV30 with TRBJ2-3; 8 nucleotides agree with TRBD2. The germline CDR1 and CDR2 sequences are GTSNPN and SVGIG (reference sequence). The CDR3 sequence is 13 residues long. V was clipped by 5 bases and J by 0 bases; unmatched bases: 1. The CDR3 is CAWERGSTDTQYF. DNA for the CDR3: TGTGCCTGGGAGCGGGGGAGCACAGATACGCAGTATTTT.